This record covers a single TCR beta chain. The record originates from a study of T cells in Graves' hyperthyroidism and ophthalmopathy. In the study overall: Before any treatment, at initial diagnosis, peripheral blood was collected.

Hyperthyroidism in the patients, aged 18 to 65, was newly diagnosed and under 2 months in duration. Drawn at first hyperthyroidism diagnosis, the blood sample preceded any ophthalmopathy symptoms. Around 10 ml fresh peripheral blood yielded the PBMCs. Germline V gene lookup returns CDR1 LNHDA and CDR2 SQIVND (reference sequence). The CDR3 has 15 residues. V was clipped by 2 bases and J by 10 bases, with 18 bases between them. Template material for amplifying TCR beta CDR3 regions consisted of RNA transcripts. During a first-round RT-PCR of the TCR CDR3, the HTBI primer set was used. MiXCR, run by TCRdb on the multiplex PCR reads, gives a single entry per CDR3 protein. The sample has hundreds of thousands of distinct CDR3 sequences, more than 15% seen once; the top ten hold around a quarter.

The sequenced sample consisted of blood. This receptor was taken from a woman younger than 35 with Graves' hyperthyroidism that later progressed to Graves' ophthalmopathy. The chain has TRBV19 and TRBJ2-1; the D gene is possibly TRBD2 (6 bases). Written as DNA, the CDR3 is TGTGCCAGTAGTATAACCCTAGCGAGAGGGCAGGAGCAGTTCTTC. Protein sequence: CASSITLARGQEQFF. The full variable domain, in which reference TRBV19 and TRBJ2-1 provide the parts outside the CDR3, is DGGITQSPKYLFRKEGQNVTLSCEQNLNHDAMYWYRQDPGQGLRLIYYSQIVNDFQKGDIAEGYSVSREKKESFPLTVTSAQKNPTAFYLCASSITLARGQEQFFGPGTRLTVL.